This T cell receptor (beta chain) was sequenced for a study of blood T cell repertoires in COVID-19. Study in general: COVID-19 samples from acute and convalescent phases originated in the United States, Italy and Spain. T cells, B-cell-depleted T cells, or PBMCs provided the cDNA or gDNA that served as material.

Germline lookup yields CDR1 SGHTS and CDR2 YDEGEE. The V end was cut by 6 bases, the J end by 2 bases, with 13 bases between. The length of the CDR3 is 14 residues. Authors' data handling: Reference gene primer amplification yielded estimated nucleated cell counts. TCRdb's table, derived via immunoSEQ multiplex PCR, lists solely in-frame clones and lacks some. The V and J calls and clone size are taken from that table; D and trimming were inferred from the DNA. The sample has around 55,000 clones, about four fifths seen once; the top ten hold 5.9%. The sequence was obtained from a human donor in a cohort sampled during active or convalescent COVID-19. Sequences were obtained from peripheral blood. The chain has TRBV5-8 and TRBJ2-3; tentatively, D is TRBD2 (6 bases). The CDR3 region has the DNA TGTGCCAGCACCCCGGGACTTAACACAGATACGCAGTATTTT. This translates into CASTPGLNTDTQYF.